Listed below are T cell receptor beta chains from one sample, sequenced in a study of human T cells and chemical hapten exposure. Each CDR3 protein gets one entry after TCRdb re-called the RACE reads with MiXCR. The sample consists of some 340,000 distinct CDR3 sequences, approximately 6.3% of them appearing once. The sample here was whole blood, taken in connection with sensitization to the hapten diphenylcyclopropenone (DPC). These receptors were collected from a woman aged 18-35 years with alopecia areata. Some clones in this sample may be carry-over from other donors' samples. Both conserved end residues are part of each CDR3. D genes are given only for firm matches. The listing skips clone size in some rows; elsewhere it reads once, few, many or a size class.

d_gene	abundance	v_gene	j_gene	CDR3aa	CDR3nt
TRBD1	many	TRBV6-2/TRBV6-3	TRBJ1-5	CASSYSGEGAQPQHF	TGTGCCAGCAGTTACTCCGGGGAGGGGGCTCAGCCCCAGCATTTT
-	many	TRBV10-3	TRBJ1-6	CAISESSEANSPLHF	TGTGCCATCAGTGAAAGTTCGGAGGCCAATTCACCCCTCCACTTT
-	many	TRBV27	TRBJ2-3	CASSLWVGGPQYF	TGTGCCAGCAGTTTATGGGTGGGGGGCCCGCAGTATTTT
TRBD2	few	TRBV7-8	TRBJ2-3	CASSLALAGETTDTQYF	TGTGCCAGCAGCTTAGCTCTAGCGGGGGAAACCACAGATACGCAGTATTTT
TRBD1	-	TRBV29-1	TRBJ1-4	CSVVSRGDEKLFF	TGCAGCGTTGTCAGCAGGGGGGATGAAAAACTGTTTTTT
TRBD2	few	TRBV5-1	TRBJ2-1	CASREGLADSYNEQFF	TGCGCCAGCAGAGAAGGACTAGCCGATTCCTACAATGAGCAGTTCTTC
-	few	TRBV7-9	TRBJ1-3	CASSLAPVSGNTIYF	TGTGCCAGCAGCTTAGCCCCCGTCTCTGGAAACACCATATATTTT
-	few	TRBV9	TRBJ2-7	CASSVGGRSSYEQYF	TGTGCCAGCAGCGTAGGGGGCAGGAGCTCCTACGAGCAGTACTTC
-	many	TRBV2	TRBJ1-1	CASSANQNTEAFF	TGTGCCAGCAGTGCCAACCAGAACACTGAAGCTTTCTTT
-	many	TRBV7-9	TRBJ1-4	CASSLPVTTNEKLFF	TGTGCCAGCAGCTTACCCGTAACAACTAATGAAAAACTGTTTTTT
-	-	TRBV9	TRBJ1-1	CASSALTGPNTEAFF	TGTGCCAGCAGCGCCCTGACAGGCCCGAACACTGAAGCTTTCTTT
TRBD1	-	TRBV29-1	TRBJ2-7	CSAAKGGPGYEQYF	TGCAGCGCCGCCAAAGGGGGCCCTGGGTACGAGCAGTACTTC
TRBD2	-	TRBV20-1	TRBJ2-7	CSASTGLAGGSGVYEQYF	TGCAGTGCTAGCACGGGACTAGCGGGGGGAAGCGGGGTCTACGAGCAGTACTTC
-	few	TRBV9	TRBJ2-2	CASSVGGARTGELFF	TGTGCCAGCAGCGTAGGGGGGGCGCGCACCGGGGAGCTGTTTTTT
-	few	TRBV11-3	TRBJ2-3	CASSLVGHGQYF	TGTGCCAGCAGCTTAGTGGGGCACGGGCAGTATTTT
TRBD1	many	TRBV9	TRBJ1-3	CASSVDASGGPGNTIYF	TGTGCCAGCAGCGTAGACGCGTCAGGGGGCCCTGGAAACACCATATATTTT
-	-	TRBV6-1	TRBJ2-7	CASSEAGAKYYEQYF	TGTGCCAGCAGTGAAGCTGGAGCCAAATACTACGAGCAGTACTTC
-	few	TRBV28	TRBJ2-7	CASSFRDSYEQYF	TGTGCCAGCAGTTTTCGGGACTCCTACGAGCAGTACTTC
TRBD1	few	TRBV18	TRBJ1-2	CASSPGTVNYGYTF	TGTGCCAGCTCACCAGGGACAGTGAACTATGGCTACACCTTC
-	medium-sized	TRBV29-1	TRBJ2-5	CSVDGVSQETQYF	TGCAGCGTTGATGGTGTCAGTCAAGAGACCCAGTACTTC
-	few	TRBV27	TRBJ2-7	CASSYSRDRSRGQYF	TGTGCCAGCAGTTATTCCCGGGACCGATCCCGCGGGCAGTACTTC
TRBD1	many	TRBV4-3	TRBJ2-7	CASSQGQGAGEQYF	TGCGCCAGCAGCCAGGGACAGGGGGCGGGGGAGCAGTACTTC
TRBD2	few	TRBV12-3/TRBV12-4	TRBJ2-7	CASSLGTTSGSSYEQYF	TGTGCCAGCAGTTTAGGTACGACTAGCGGGTCATCCTACGAGCAGTACTTC
-	many	TRBV6-4	TRBJ1-4	CASSKDWGEKLFF	TGTGCCAGCAGCAAGGACTGGGGGGAAAAACTGTTTTTT
-	few	TRBV5-4	TRBJ2-7	CASSSDRRGSSYEQYF	TGTGCCAGCAGCTCTGACCGCCGGGGTTCCTCCTACGAGCAGTACTTC
-	few	TRBV9	TRBJ1-6	CASSVGQASNSPLHF	TGTGCCAGCAGCGTAGGACAGGCGAGTAATTCACCCCTCCACTTT
TRBD1	-	TRBV7-6	TRBJ2-1	CASSLADLGTAPYNEQFF	TGTGCCAGCAGCTTAGCCGACCTAGGGACAGCCCCCTACAATGAGCAGTTCTTC
-	-	TRBV7-9	TRBJ1-5	CASSLGLGSGQPQHF	TGTGCCAGCAGCTTAGGGCTAGGGTCGGGACAGCCCCAGCATTTT
-	many	TRBV29-1	TRBJ2-3	CSVDRQGTDTQYF	TGCAGCGTTGACCGGCAGGGGACAGATACGCAGTATTTT
-	-	TRBV9	TRBJ2-2	CASSVDGPPGELFF	TGTGCCAGCAGCGTAGACGGGCCGCCCGGGGAGCTGTTTTTT
-	-	TRBV18	TRBJ1-5	CASSLEENQPQHF	TGTGCCAGCTCACTTGAAGAAAATCAGCCCCAGCATTTT
-	-	TRBV9	TRBJ2-1	CASSLGGKSYNEQFF	TGTGCCAGCAGCCTTGGGGGTAAATCCTACAATGAGCAGTTCTTC
TRBD1	-	TRBV6-5	TRBJ1-1	CATRGTEIAAFF	TGTGCCACTCGGGGGACAGAGATAGCCGCTTTCTTT
-	many	TRBV3-1	TRBJ2-5	CASSPAGSKETQYF	TGTGCCAGCAGCCCAGCCGGGAGCAAAGAGACCCAGTACTTC
-	many	TRBV3-1	TRBJ2-2	CASSQVGRLAFYAGELFF	TGTGCCAGCAGCCAAGTAGGCCGGCTAGCGTTTTACGCCGGGGAGCTGTTTTTT
TRBD2	-	TRBV7-2	TRBJ2-1	CASRRGVYNEQFF	TGTGCCAGCAGGCGGGGGGTATACAATGAGCAGTTCTTC
-	-	TRBV20-1	TRBJ1-1	CSASAEAEGRGTEAFF	TGCAGTGCTAGTGCTGAGGCAGAGGGGAGAGGGACTGAAGCTTTCTTT
TRBD1	-	TRBV13	TRBJ1-6	CASSLGPGQSYNSPLHF	TGTGCCAGCAGCTTAGGTCCGGGACAGTCTTATAATTCACCCCTCCACTTT
-	-	TRBV2	TRBJ1-2	CASSWTEGYTF	TGTGCCAGCAGTTGGACGGAAGGCTACACCTTC
-	-	TRBV10-2	TRBJ1-1	CASSAGHGRMNTEAFF	TGCGCCAGCAGTGCAGGTCACGGTCGGATGAACACTGAAGCTTTCTTT
TRBD1	few	TRBV12-3/TRBV12-4	TRBJ1-1	CASSPNGGQPAFF	TGTGCCAGCAGCCCAAACGGGGGACAGCCAGCTTTCTTT
TRBD2	-	TRBV3-1	TRBJ2-1	CASSQEPGGSHNEQFF	TGTGCCAGCAGCCAAGAGCCGGGGGGGTCACACAATGAGCAGTTCTTC
-	few	TRBV19	TRBJ1-5	CASSTVADYSNQPQHF	TGTGCCAGTAGTACTGTAGCGGATTATAGCAATCAGCCCCAGCATTTT
-	-	TRBV10-3	TRBJ2-3	CAISEISRYTDTQYF	TGTGCCATCAGTGAGATCTCCAGATACACAGATACGCAGTATTTT
-	many	TRBV29-1	TRBJ2-5	CSVDQGETQYF	TGCAGCGTTGATCAGGGGGAGACCCAGTACTTC
TRBD2	few	TRBV6-2/TRBV6-3	TRBJ2-1	CASSPGTSNDYEQFF	TGTGCCAGCAGTCCTGGGACTAGCAACGATTATGAGCAGTTCTTC
-	-	TRBV4-1	TRBJ1-5	CASSLLVGGWSNQPQHF	TGCGCCAGCAGCCTTTTAGTCGGGGGTTGGAGCAATCAGCCCCAGCATTTT